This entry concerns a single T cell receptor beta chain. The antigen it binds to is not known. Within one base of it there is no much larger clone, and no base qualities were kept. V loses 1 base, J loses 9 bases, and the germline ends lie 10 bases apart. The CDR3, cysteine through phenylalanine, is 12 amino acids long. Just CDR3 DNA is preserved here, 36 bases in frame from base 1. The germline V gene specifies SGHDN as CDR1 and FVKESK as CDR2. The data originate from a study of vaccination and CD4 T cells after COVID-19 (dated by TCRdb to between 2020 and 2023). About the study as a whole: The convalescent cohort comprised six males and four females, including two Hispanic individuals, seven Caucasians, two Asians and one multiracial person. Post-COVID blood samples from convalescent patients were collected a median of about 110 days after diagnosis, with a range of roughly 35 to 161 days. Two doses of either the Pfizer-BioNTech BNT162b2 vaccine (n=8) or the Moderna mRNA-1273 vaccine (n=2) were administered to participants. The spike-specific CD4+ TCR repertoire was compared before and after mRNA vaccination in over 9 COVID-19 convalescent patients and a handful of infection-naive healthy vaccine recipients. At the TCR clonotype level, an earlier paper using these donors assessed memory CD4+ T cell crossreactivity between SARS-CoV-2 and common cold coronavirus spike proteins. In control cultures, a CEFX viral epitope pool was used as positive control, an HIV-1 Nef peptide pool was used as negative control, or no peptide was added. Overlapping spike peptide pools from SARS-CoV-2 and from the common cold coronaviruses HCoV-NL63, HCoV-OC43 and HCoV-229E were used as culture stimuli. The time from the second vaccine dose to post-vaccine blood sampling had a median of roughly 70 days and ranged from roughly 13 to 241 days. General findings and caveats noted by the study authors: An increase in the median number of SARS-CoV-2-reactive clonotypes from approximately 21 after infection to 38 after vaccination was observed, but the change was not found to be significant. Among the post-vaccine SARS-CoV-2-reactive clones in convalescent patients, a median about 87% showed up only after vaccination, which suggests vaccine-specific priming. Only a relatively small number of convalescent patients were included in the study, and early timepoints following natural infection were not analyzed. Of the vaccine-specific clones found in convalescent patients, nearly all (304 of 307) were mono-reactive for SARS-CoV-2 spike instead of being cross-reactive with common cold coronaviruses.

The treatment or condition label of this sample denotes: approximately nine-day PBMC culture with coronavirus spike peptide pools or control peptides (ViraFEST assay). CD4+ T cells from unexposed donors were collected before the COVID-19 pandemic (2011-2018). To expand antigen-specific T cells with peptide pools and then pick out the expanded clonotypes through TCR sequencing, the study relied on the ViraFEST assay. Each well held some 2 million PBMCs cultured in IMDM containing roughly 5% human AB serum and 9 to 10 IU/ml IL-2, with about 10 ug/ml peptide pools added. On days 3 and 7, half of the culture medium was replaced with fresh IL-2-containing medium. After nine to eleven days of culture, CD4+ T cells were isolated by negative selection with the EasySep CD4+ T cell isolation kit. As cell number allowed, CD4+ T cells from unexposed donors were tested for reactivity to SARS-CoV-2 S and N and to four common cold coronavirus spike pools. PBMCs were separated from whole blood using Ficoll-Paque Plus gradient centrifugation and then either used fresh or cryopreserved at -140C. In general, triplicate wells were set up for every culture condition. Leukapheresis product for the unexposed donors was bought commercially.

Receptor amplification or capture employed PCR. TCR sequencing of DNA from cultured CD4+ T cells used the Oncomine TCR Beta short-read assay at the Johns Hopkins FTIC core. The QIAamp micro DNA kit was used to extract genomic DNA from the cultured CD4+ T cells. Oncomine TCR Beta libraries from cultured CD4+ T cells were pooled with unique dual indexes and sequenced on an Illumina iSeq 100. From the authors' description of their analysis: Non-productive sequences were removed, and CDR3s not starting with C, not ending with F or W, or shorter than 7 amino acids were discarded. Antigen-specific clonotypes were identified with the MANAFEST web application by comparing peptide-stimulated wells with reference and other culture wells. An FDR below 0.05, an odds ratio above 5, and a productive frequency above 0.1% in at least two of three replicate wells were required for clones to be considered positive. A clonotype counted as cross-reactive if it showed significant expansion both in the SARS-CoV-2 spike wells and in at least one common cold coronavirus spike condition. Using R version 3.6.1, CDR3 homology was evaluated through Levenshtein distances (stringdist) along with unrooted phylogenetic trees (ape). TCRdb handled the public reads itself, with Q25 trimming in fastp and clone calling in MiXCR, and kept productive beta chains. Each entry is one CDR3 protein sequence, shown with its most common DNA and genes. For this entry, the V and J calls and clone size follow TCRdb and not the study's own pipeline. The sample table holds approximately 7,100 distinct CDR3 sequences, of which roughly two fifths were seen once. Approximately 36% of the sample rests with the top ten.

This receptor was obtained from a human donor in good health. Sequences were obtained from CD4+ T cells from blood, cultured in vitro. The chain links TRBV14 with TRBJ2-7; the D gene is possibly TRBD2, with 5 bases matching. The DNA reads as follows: TGTGCCAGCAGCCAAGCTCAAACTAGGCAGTACTTC. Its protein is CASSQAQTRQYF.